A single sample gave rise to the 29 T cell receptor beta chains below, sequenced in a study of ipilimumab plus nivolumab after autologous stem cell transplantation. TCRdb keeps only in-frame clones here, not all; method: immunoSEQ multiplex PCR. The sample holds some 46,000 clones, about 88% seen once. Specimen: PBMCs, collected in a trial of ipilimumab plus nivolumab as post-transplant consolidation. The receptors shown here come from a male donor with multiple myeloma.

This clone was seen once. The chain employs TRBV5-1 and TRBJ2-7; 9 bases match TRBD1. The ends lost 3 bases at V and 10 bases at J; junction bases unmatched: 11. This CDR3 has 14 amino acids. CDR1 is SGHRS and CDR2 is YFSETQ in the germline V gene. CDR3 in DNA: TGCGCCAGCAGCTCACCGGGACAGGGTGGGGAACAGTACTTC. Its protein product is CASSSPGQGGEQYF. Filled out from reference TRBV5-1 and TRBJ2-7, the complete variable domain reads KAGVTQTPRYLIKTRGQQVTLSCSPISGHRSVSWYQQTPGQGLQFLFEYFSETQRNKGNFPGRFSGRQFSNSRSEMNVSTLELGDSALYLCASSSPGQGGEQYFGPGTRLTVT.

The chain has TRBV21-1 and TRBJ2-3; no check of the table's D call, TRBD2, against the DNA was made. TRBV21-1 is classified as a pseudogene. The CDR3 sequence is 12 residues long. This CDR3 reads CASSNGNDTQYF. The CDR3 coding sequence is TGTGCCAGCAGCAACGGGAACGATACGCAGTATTTT.

Details on this clone: A read error may produce the germline difference seen at one junction end. The chain links TRBV28 to TRBJ1-2; no clear D. The CDR3 loop spans 13 amino acids. Per germline, CDR1 MDHEN and CDR2 SYDVKM. CDR3 nucleotide sequence: TGTGCCAGCAATTTATCCGGTATTAGTGGCTACACCTTC. It codes for CASNLSGISGYTF.

The chain couples TRBV5-1 to TRBJ2-1; 7 bases fit TRBD2. Germline V gene data show CDR1 as SGHRS and CDR2 as YFSETQ. There are 14 residues in the CDR3. Trimming cost V 7 bases and J 1 base; bases outside gene matches: 5. This CDR3 is CASGTSVSYNEQFF. CDR3 nucleotides: TGCGCCAGCGGCACTAGCGTATCCTACAATGAGCAGTTCTTC.

V is TRBV2 and J is TRBJ2-5, with 8 bases identical to TRBD1. With V trimmed by 1 base and J by 4 bases, 2 bases remained unmatched. The CDR3 runs 14 residues. Germline V gene lookup returns CDR1 SNHLY and CDR2 FYNNEI. The CDR3 sequence is CASSEGTGRETQYF. Written as DNA, the CDR3 is TGTGCCAGCAGTGAAGGGACAGGGAGAGAGACCCAGTACTTC.

The V and J genes are TRBV21-1 and TRBJ2-1. TRBV21-1 is marked as a pseudogene. CDR3 length equals 15 residues. The CDR3 bases are TGTGCCAGCAGTTGGCTACACCATTCCGACAATGAGCAGTTCTTC. Amino acid sequence: CASSWLHHSDNEQFF.

The rearrangement uses TRBV5-1 and TRBJ1-4, with 8 bases lining up with TRBD1. Per germline, CDR1 SGHRS and CDR2 YFSETQ. CDR3 length: 15 residues. Trimming cost V 4 bases and J 6 bases; bases outside gene matches: 8. CDR3 loop: CASSGRTGLDEKLFF. CDR3 DNA: TGCGCCAGCAGCGGAAGGACAGGGCTGGATGAAAAACTGTTTTTT. Together with reference TRBV5-1 and TRBJ1-4, the CDR3 gives the full variable domain: KAGVTQTPRYLIKTRGQQVTLSCSPISGHRSVSWYQQTPGQGLQFLFEYFSETQRNKGNFPGRFSGRQFSNSRSEMNVSTLELGDSALYLCASSGRTGLDEKLFFGSGTQLSVL.

The chain has TRBV11-2 and TRBJ2-2; TRBD1 aligns across 10 bases. The CDR3 has 16 amino acids. The V segment lost 2 bases and the J segment 6 bases; nucleotides outside the gene matches: 6. In germline, CDR1 is SGHAT, CDR2 FQNNGV. The DNA of the CDR3 is TGTGCCAGCAGCTTAAGGGGACAGGGGTATTCCGGGGAGCTGTTTTTT. It is translated as CASSLRGQGYSGELFF.

This clone was recorded only once. The chain recombines TRBV7-2 with TRBJ1-3; 7 nucleotides align to TRBD1. The CDR3 is made up of 15 amino acids. CDR1 is SGHTA and CDR2 is FQGNSA in the germline V gene. Germline trimming cut 5 bases from V and 0 bases from J; bases unmatched to any gene: 4. Here the CDR3 reads CASSPQGVSGNTIYF. In DNA, the CDR3 is TGTGCCAGCAGCCCCCAGGGGGTCTCTGGAAACACCATATATTTT.

Note on this clone: At one boundary the junction diverges from the germline segment, which might be a read error. The V gene is TRBV5-4, the J gene TRBJ2-7; D is unresolved. Germline-derived CDR1 and CDR2 are SGHNT and YYREEE (reference sequence). The CDR3 length is 14 residues. The CDR3, as DNA: TGTGCCAGCAGCTTATATGGGTTCGGACCCTCAGTAAGGTTC. Protein sequence: CASSLYGFGPSVRF.

The rearrangement joins TRBV9 to TRBJ2-7, with D maybe TRBD2 (5 bases). The V end lost 0 bases, the J end lost 0 bases, and 16 bases lay between the germline ends. Germline V gives CDR1 SGDLS, CDR2 YYNGEE. The length of the CDR3 is 17 residues. The CDR3 loop reads CASSVEISGKGSYEQYF. The CDR3 coding sequence is TGTGCCAGCAGCGTAGAAATTTCCGGGAAGGGCTCCTACGAGCAGTACTTC.

The gene calls are TRBV27 and TRBJ2-7, with TRBD1 matching 10 bases. The ends lost 5 bases at V and 4 bases at J; junction bases unmatched: 8. Germline loops: CDR1 MNHEY, CDR2 SMNVEV (reference sequence). The CDR3 totals 15 residues. CDR3 loop: CASSSRDRGSYEQYF. DNA of the CDR3: TGTGCCAGCAGTAGCCGGGACAGGGGATCTTACGAGCAGTACTTC.

In this sample, this clone turned up a few times. The chain is built from TRBV9 and TRBJ1-2; 8 bases align to TRBD1. CDR1 is SGDLS and CDR2 is YYNGEE in the germline V gene. Trimming at V came to 4 bases and at J to 2 bases, leaving 7 bases not matched to a gene. There are 15 residues in the CDR3. DNA for the CDR3: TGTGCCAGCAGCTTCGCCGGGACAGGCAACTATGGCTACACCTTC. Its protein product is CASSFAGTGNYGYTF.

The chain is built from TRBV5-4 and TRBJ2-1; 9 bases agree with TRBD2. CDR3 size: 16 residues. The germline V gene has CDR1 SGHNT and CDR2 YYREEE (reference sequence). With 0 bases clipped from V and 8 bases from J, the junction kept 9 bases outside the gene matches. The CDR3 sequence is CASSLDGAGGRDEQFF. The CDR3 region has the DNA TGTGCCAGCAGCTTGGACGGAGCGGGAGGCCGTGATGAGCAGTTCTTC.

A few counts support this clone. The chain combines TRBV11-2 with TRBJ2-2; D gene ambiguous. The CDR3 runs to 16 residues. Germline CDR1 is SGHAT and CDR2 is FQNNGV. V lost 5 bases, J lost 4 bases, and 17 bases lay in between. CDR3 loop: CASSTSKAVVTGELFF. Written as DNA, the CDR3 is TGTGCCAGCAGCACCTCCAAGGCGGTGGTCACCGGGGAGCTGTTTTTT.

The chain is built from TRBV7-3 and TRBJ2-1; D unclear. Germline V gene data show CDR1 as SGHTA and CDR2 as FQGTGA. The CDR3 has 14 amino acids. V gave up 6 bases and J gave up 5 bases, with 14 bases separating them. The CDR3 here is CASSSAGRNNEQFF. DNA for the CDR3: TGTGCCAGCAGTTCTGCTGGACGGAACAATGAGCAGTTCTTC. Complete variable domain (other parts from reference TRBV7-3 and TRBJ2-1): GAGVSQTPSNKVTEKGKYVELRCDPISGHTALYWYRQSLGQGPEFLIYFQGTGAADDSGLPNDRFFAVRPEGSVSTLKIQRTERGDSAVYLCASSSAGRNNEQFFGPGTRLTVL.

The V gene is TRBV2, the J gene TRBJ1-6, with 9 positions matching TRBD1. After removal of 6 bases from V and 10 bases from J, the junction contained 13 bases not matched to a gene. The CDR3 covers 16 residues. The germline CDR1 and CDR2 sequences are SNHLY and FYNNEI. CDR3 in DNA: TGTGCCAGCAGCGTACAGGGGGCCGGTAGCGGCTCACCCCTCCACTTT. This sequence encodes CASSVQGAGSGSPLHF. Variable domain in full (rest from reference TRBV2 and TRBJ1-6): EPEVTQTPSHQVTQMGQEVILRCVPISNHLYFYWYRQILGQKVEFLVSFYNNEISEKSEIFDDQFSVERPDGSNFTLKIRSTKLEDSAMYFCASSVQGAGSGSPLHFGNGTRLTVT.

This clone is a singleton in its sample. The genes are TRBV7-3 and TRBJ2-7; no reliable D call. V lost 2 bases and J lost 6, with 11 bases in between. The CDR3 length is 13 residues. Germline values: CDR1 SGHTA, CDR2 FQGTGA. This CDR3 reads CASSLVGNSEQYF. Written as DNA, the CDR3 is TGTGCCAGCAGCTTAGTGGGGAACAGCGAGCAGTACTTC.

The CDR3: CASSPRQGANEKLFF. The CDR3 DNA reads TGCGCCAGCAGCCCCCGACAGGGGGCGAATGAAAAACTGTTTTTT. The chain uses TRBV5-1 and TRBJ1-4; 10 bases fit TRBD1. From germline, CDR1 is SGHRS and CDR2 YFSETQ. The CDR3 covers 15 residues. Trimming took 4 bases from V and 5 from J; bases not matched to a gene: 5.

The chain employs TRBV2 and TRBJ2-7; D possibly corresponds to TRBD2 (5 bases). V was pared by 8 bases and J by 1 base, with 9 bases between. This CDR3 contains 12 residues. Germline CDR1 and CDR2: SNHLY and FYNNEI. The CDR3 loop reads CASWTGSYEQYF. The CDR3 nucleotides are TGTGCCAGCTGGACGGGATCCTACGAGCAGTACTTC.

The chain carries TRBV5-1 and TRBJ1-1; D perhaps matches TRBD1 (5 bases). Germline CDR1 is SGHRS and CDR2 is YFSETQ. With 3 bases removed from V and 1 base from J, the gap between germline ends came to 10 bases. This CDR3 has 14 residues. The CDR3 DNA follows: TGCGCCAGCAGCTCGGGGACCGAGAACACTGAAGCTTTCTTT. Its protein product is CASSSGTENTEAFF.

The chain recombines TRBV4-1 with TRBJ1-5, with 9 nucleotides matching TRBD1. V lost 1 base to trimming and J lost 2 bases; unmatched junction nucleotides: 3. CDR1 is MGHRA and CDR2 is YSYEKL in the germline V gene. This CDR3 contains 16 residues. As DNA, the CDR3 is TGCGCCAGCAGCCAAGTGGGACAGGGTGGCAATCAGCCCCAGCATTTT. Translating gives CASSQVGQGGNQPQHF.

This clone is deemed medium-sized. The V gene is TRBV2, the J gene TRBJ2-2; a possible D gene is TRBD2 (6 bases). CDR1 is SNHLY, CDR2 FYNNEI, per germline. The CDR3 totals 13 residues. Trimming pared 7 bases from V and 5 bases from J, leaving 11 bases between. This chain's CDR3 is CASKEGWTGELFF. The CDR3 nucleotides are TGTGCCAGCAAGGAGGGTTGGACCGGGGAGCTGTTTTTT.

This chain connects TRBV21-1 to TRBJ2-2. TRBV21-1 is classified as a pseudogene. The CDR3 spans 17 residues. The CDR3 coding sequence is TGTGCCAGCAGCAAAGGGGGGGCCCGACCGCGGACCGGGGAGCTGTTTTTT. It specifies CASSKGGARPRTGELFF.

The chain recombines TRBV5-5 with TRBJ1-4, with D possibly matching TRBD1 (6 bases). Germline CDR1 and CDR2: SGHKS and YYEKEE (reference sequence). V was clipped by 0 bases and J by 4 bases, with 13 bases between them. This CDR3 is built from 16 residues. The CDR3 DNA reads TGTGCCAGCAGCTTGGAGAGGGGGACCGTTAATGAAAAACTGTTTTTT. Its protein is CASSLERGTVNEKLFF.

The chain links TRBV7-9 to TRBJ1-5, with D hard to call. Germline values: CDR1 SEHNR, CDR2 FQNEAQ (reference sequence). The length of the CDR3 is 15 residues. Trimming cost V 1 base and J 1 base, with 8 bases left between them. In DNA, the CDR3 is TGTGCCAGCAGCTTAGAAGGCGCCAGCAATCAGCCCCAGCATTTT. Protein: CASSLEGASNQPQHF.

The V gene is TRBV15, the J gene TRBJ1-5; perhaps TRBD1 as D (5 bases). V was trimmed by 8 bases and J by 9 bases, leaving 17 bases between them. CDR1 is LNHNV, CDR2 YYDKDF, per germline (reference sequence). The CDR3 sequence is 13 residues long. CDR3 DNA sequence: TGTGCCACCCGACAGAGCAAGATAGGGCCCCAGCATTTT. It yields the protein CATRQSKIGPQHF.

The chain employs TRBV6-1 and TRBJ1-1; TRBD1 is a possible D gene (5 bases). Trimming stripped 4 bases from V and 1 base from J, with 13 bases between. The CDR3 is 15 residues long. CDR1 MNHNS and CDR2 SASEGT come from the germline V gene. The CDR3 region is CASSGGGAGNTEAFF. CDR3 nucleotides: TGTGCCAGCAGTGGGGGCGGGGCGGGGAACACTGAAGCTTTCTTT.

This clone was counted between two and nine times. The rearrangement uses TRBV7-2 and TRBJ1-1; 8 bases match TRBD1. Per the germline V gene, CDR1 is SGHTA and CDR2 is FQGNSA. The CDR3 has 12 residues. J was trimmed by 8 bases and V by 5 bases; bases with no gene match: 4. CDR3 DNA: TGTGCCAGCAGCGCCCAGGGGGCGGAAGCTTTCTTT. Translating gives CASSAQGAEAFF.